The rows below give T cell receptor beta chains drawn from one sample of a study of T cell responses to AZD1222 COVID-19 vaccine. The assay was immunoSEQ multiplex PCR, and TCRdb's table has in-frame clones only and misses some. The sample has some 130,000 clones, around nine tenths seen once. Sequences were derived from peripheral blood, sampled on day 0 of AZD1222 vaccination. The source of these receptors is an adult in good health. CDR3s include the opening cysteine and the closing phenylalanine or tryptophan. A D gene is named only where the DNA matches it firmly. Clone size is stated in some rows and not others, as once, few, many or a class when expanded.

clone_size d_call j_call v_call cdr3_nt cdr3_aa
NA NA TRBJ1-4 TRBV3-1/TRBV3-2 TGTGCCAGCAGCCCAGGACCACTTAATGAAAAACTGTTTTTT CASSPGPLNEKLFF
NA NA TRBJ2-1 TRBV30 TGTGCCTGGTCCTCGGTGGACGAGCAGTTCTTC CAWSSVDEQFF
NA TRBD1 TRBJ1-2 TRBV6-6 TGTGCCAGCAGGACCCAGGGGGTTCTCTATGGCTACACCTTC CASRTQGVLYGYTF
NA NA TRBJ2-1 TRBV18 TGTGCCAGCTCACAAACTAGTGGGCGCTGGAATGAGCAGTTCTTC CASSQTSGRWNEQFF
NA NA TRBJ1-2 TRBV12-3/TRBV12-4 TGTGCCAGCAGTTTAGAGTTCTCCTATGGCTACACCTTC CASSLEFSYGYTF
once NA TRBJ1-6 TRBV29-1 TGCAGCGTTGCTATCGGGACGGGGTCACCCCTCCACTTT CSVAIGTGSPLHF
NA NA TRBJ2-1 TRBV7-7 TGTGCTAGCAGCTTAGGGGCACGAGCTATCAGTGAGCAGTTCTTC CASSLGARAISEQFF
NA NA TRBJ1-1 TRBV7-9 TGTGCCAGCAAGGTTGGAGAGTTCACTGAAGCTTTCTTT CASKVGEFTEAFF
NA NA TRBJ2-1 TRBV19 TGTGCCAGTAGTATAGGGACAGACACGGGGCAGTTCTTC CASSIGTDTGQFF
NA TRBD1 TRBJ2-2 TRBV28 TGTGCCAGCAGTTTCCAGGGGGCAGGCGGGGAGCTGTTTTTT CASSFQGAGGELFF
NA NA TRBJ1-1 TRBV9 TGTGCCAGCAGCGTAGAGGGGGGTGTCGCTGAAGCTTTCTTT CASSVEGGVAEAFF
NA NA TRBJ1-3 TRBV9 TGTGCCAGCAGCGTAGGCCGTGGAAACACCATATATTTT CASSVGRGNTIYF
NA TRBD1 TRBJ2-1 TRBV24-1 TGTGCCACCAGTGATCCTCCGGGACAGAAGCAGTTCTTC CATSDPPGQKQFF
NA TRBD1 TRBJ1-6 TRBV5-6 TGTGCCAGCAGCTCAACGACAGGGGGCCTGGGATCACCCCTCCACTTT CASSSTTGGLGSPLHF
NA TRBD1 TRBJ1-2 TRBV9 TGTGCCAGCAGAGGGACAGGGGTTCCGAGTAACTATGGCTACACCTTC CASRGTGVPSNYGYTF
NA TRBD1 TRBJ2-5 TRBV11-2 TGTGCCAGCAGCCCACCGCTAGGGACAGCCCTACAAGAGACCCAGTACTTC CASSPPLGTALQETQYF
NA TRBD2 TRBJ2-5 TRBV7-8 TGTGCCAGCAGCGGACTAGCGGGAGGGCCCTCGGGAGAGACCCAGTACTTC CASSGLAGGPSGETQYF
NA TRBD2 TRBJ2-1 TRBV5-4 TGTGCCAGCAGCTTGGGTAGCGGGAGGACGGGTGAGCAGTTCTTC CASSLGSGRTGEQFF
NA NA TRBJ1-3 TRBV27 TGTGCCAGCAGCCCCATCCCGGGCTGGGGGGCGTCCGGAAACACCATATATTTT CASSPIPGWGASGNTIYF
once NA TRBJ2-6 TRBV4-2 TGTGCCAGCAGCCAAGATCCCAGACTGAGCCCCTCTGGGGCCAACGTCCTGACTTTC CASSQDPRLSPSGANVLTF
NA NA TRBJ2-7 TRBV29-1 TGCAGCGTTGATAGGGGCTACGAGCAGTACTTC CSVDRGYEQYF
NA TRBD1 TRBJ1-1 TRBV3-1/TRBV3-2 TGTGCCAGCAGCCAAGGGGACAGGGCAACTGAAGCTTTCTTT CASSQGDRATEAFF
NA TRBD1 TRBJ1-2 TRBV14 TGTGCCAGCAGCCAAGATTCCAGGGGGCGCGGTGGCTACACCTTC CASSQDSRGRGGYTF
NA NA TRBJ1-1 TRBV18 TGTGCCAGTTCATCTATGAACACTGAAGCTTTCTTT CASSSMNTEAFF
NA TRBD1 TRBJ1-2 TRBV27 TGTGCCAGCAGTTTATCGGGGACAGGAGGGGGCTATGGCTACACCTTC CASSLSGTGGGYGYTF
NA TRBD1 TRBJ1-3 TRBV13 TGTGCCAGCAGAACAGGGGGCTCTGGAAACACCATATATTTT CASRTGGSGNTIYF
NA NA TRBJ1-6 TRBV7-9 TGTGCCAGCAGTGGACTAAGGAATTCACCCCTCCACTTT CASSGLRNSPLHF
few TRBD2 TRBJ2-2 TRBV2 TGTGCCAGCAGAGACGGACTAGCGGGAGGGCCCGGGGAGCTGTTTTTT CASRDGLAGGPGELFF
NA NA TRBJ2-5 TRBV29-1 TGCAGCGTTGAAGATCCGGGGAGACGGCAAGAGACCCAGTACTTC CSVEDPGRRQETQYF
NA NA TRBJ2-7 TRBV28 TGTGCCAGCAGTCCACAAATCCTTGGGGGGCCGAGCTCCTACGAGCAGTACTTC CASSPQILGGPSSYEQYF
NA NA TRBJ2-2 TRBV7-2 TGTGCCAGCAGCCCAGGACCTAACACCGGGGAGCTGTTTTTT CASSPGPNTGELFF
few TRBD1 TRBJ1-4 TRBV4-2 TGTGCCAGCAGCCAAGATATGGGGACAGCTAAACTGTTTTTT CASSQDMGTAKLFF
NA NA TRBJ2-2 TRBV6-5 TGTGCCAGCAGTTCCCCGGGTACTACCGGGGAGCTGTTTTTT CASSSPGTTGELFF
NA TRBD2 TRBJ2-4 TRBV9 TGTGCCAGCAGCGTAAGCGGGAGTGGTGGAAACATTCAGTACTTC CASSVSGSGGNIQYF
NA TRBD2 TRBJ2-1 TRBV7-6 TGTGCCAGCGACCTTGGACTAGCGGGAGGAGGTGAGCAGTTCTTC CASDLGLAGGGEQFF
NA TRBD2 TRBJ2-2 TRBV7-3 TGTGCCAGCAGCCCCCCGGGGGGGAACACCGGGGAGCTGTTTTTT CASSPPGGNTGELFF
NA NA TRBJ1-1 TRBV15 TGTGCCACCACCGGCTATGGGGCGGCAGCTTTCTTT CATTGYGAAAFF
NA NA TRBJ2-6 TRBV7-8 TGTGCCAGCAGCTCGCGCAGATTCTCTGGGGCCAACGTCCTGACTTTC CASSSRRFSGANVLTF
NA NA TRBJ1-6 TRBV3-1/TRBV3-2 TGTGCCAGCTCAAAGGTTGAGACTTATAATTCACCCCTCCACTTT CASSKVETYNSPLHF
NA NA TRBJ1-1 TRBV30 TGTGCCTGGATTTGGGGGAGGAGGACTTTCTTT CAWIWGRRTFF
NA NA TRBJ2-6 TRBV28 TGTGCCAGCAGTCCCCAGGGGACAGGGGCCAACGTCCTGACTTTC CASSPQGTGANVLTF
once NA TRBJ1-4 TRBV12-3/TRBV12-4 TGTGCCACCTTGGGCAATACTAATGAAAAACTGTTTTTT CATLGNTNEKLFF
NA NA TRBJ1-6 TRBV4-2 TGTGCCAGCAGCCAAGATGTTAAGGGGGGTGGACGTAATTCACCCCTCCACTTT CASSQDVKGGGRNSPLHF
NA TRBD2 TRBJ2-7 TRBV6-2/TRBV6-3 TGTGCCAGCAGTTTTAGGGGACTAGCGGTCAACGAGCAGTACTTC CASSFRGLAVNEQYF
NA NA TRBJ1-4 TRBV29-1 TGCAGCGTTGAAGATCGGGGGGCTCGGGAGAAACTGTTTTTT CSVEDRGAREKLFF
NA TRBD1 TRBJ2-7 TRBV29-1 TGCAGCGTTGGGACAGGGCAGAACTCCTACGAGCAGTACTTC CSVGTGQNSYEQYF
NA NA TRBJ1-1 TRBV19 TGTGCCAGTAGCCAAGTGGCGGGAACCACTGAAGCTTTCTTT CASSQVAGTTEAFF
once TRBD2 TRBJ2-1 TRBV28 TGTGCCAGCAGTTTCCCAGCTAGCGGGGGAAGCTCCTACAATGAGCAGTTCTTC CASSFPASGGSSYNEQFF
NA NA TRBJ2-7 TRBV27 TGTGCCAGCAGTGCCCACAGGGCCGCAGGCTACGAGCAGTACTTC CASSAHRAAGYEQYF